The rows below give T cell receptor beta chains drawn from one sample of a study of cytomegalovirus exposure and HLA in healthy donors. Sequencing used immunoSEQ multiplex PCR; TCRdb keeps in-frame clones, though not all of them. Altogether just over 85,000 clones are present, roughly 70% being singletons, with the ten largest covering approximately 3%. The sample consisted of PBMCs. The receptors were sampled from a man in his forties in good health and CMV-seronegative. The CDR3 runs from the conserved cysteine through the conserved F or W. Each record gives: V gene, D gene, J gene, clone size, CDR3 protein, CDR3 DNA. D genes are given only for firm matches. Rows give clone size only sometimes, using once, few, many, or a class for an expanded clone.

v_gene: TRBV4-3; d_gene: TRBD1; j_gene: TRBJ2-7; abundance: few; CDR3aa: CASSQRDRGEQYF; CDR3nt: TGCGCCAGCAGCCAACGGGACAGGGGCGAGCAGTACTTC
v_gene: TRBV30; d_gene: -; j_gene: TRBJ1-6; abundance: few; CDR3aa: CAWSEGFSPLHF; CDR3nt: TGTGCCTGGAGTGAGGGGTTTTCACCCCTCCACTTT
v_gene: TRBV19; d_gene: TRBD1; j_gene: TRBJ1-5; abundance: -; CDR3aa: CASMMDREGNQPQHF; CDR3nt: TGTGCCAGTATGATGGACAGGGAGGGCAATCAGCCCCAGCATTTT
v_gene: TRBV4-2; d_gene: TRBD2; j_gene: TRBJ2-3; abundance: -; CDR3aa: CASSQDLAGGQVTQYF; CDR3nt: TGTGCCAGCAGCCAAGATTTAGCGGGGGGGCAAGTTACGCAGTATTTT
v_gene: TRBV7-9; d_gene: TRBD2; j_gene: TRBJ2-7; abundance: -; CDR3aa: CASTQTGGYEQYF; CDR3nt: TGTGCCAGCACCCAAACGGGGGGTTACGAGCAGTACTTC
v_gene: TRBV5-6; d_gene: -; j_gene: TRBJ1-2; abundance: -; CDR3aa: CASSLGGRGYTF; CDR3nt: TGTGCCAGCAGCTTGGGAGGGCGTGGCTACACCTTC
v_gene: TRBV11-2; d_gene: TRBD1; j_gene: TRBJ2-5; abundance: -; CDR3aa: CASSHRGETQYF; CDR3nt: TGTGCCAGCTCTCACAGGGGTGAGACCCAGTACTTC
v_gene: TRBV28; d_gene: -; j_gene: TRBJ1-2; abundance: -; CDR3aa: CASSSGQSTYGYTF; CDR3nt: TGTGCCAGCAGTTCCGGACAGTCCACCTATGGCTACACCTTC
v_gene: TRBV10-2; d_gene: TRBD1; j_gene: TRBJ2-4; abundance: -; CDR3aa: CASSGGTGEENIQYF; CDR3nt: TGCGCCAGCAGTGGGGGGACAGGGGAGGAAAACATTCAGTACTTC
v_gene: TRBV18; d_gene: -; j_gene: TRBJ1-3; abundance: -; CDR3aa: CASSSDSGNTIYF; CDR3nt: TGTGCCAGCTCAAGCGACTCTGGAAACACCATATATTTT
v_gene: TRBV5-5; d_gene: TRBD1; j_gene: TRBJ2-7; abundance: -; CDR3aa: CASSPQTGREQYF; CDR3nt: TGTGCCAGCAGCCCGCAGACAGGGCGCGAGCAGTACTTC
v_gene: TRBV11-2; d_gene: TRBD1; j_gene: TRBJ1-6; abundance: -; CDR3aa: CASSLAFSGGAYNSPLHF; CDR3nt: TGTGCCAGCAGCTTAGCGTTTTCAGGGGGCGCCTATAATTCACCCCTCCACTTT
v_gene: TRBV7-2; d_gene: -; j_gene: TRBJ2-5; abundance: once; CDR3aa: CAGSPRGNQETQYF; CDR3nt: TGTGCCGGCAGCCCTAGGGGGAACCAAGAGACCCAGTACTTC
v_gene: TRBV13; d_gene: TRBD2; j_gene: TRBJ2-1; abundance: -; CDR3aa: CASSLGSRGGYNEQFF; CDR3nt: TGTGCCAGCAGCTTAGGGTCGCGGGGGGGCTACAATGAGCAGTTCTTC